The 7 T cell receptor beta chains below were found in one sample sequenced in a study of cytomegalovirus exposure and HLA in healthy donors. Use of 60 Vbeta and 13 Jbeta primers characterized the PCR. Sequencing was performed with immunoSEQ multiplex PCR; in TCRdb, only in-frame clones are kept and a portion is missing. In the table there are around 150,000 clones, around 77% of which are singletons. The sample taken for sequencing was PBMCs. Receptor source: a man younger than 40 in good health and CMV-seronegative.

The V call is TRBV18, the J call TRBJ1-1; TRBD1 is a possible D gene (6 bases). Germline-derived CDR1 and CDR2 are KGHSH and LQKENI. The V and J ends lost 3 bases and 1 base respectively, with 18 bases between them. The CDR3 extends over 17 amino acids. The chain's CDR3 is CASSPAGAQRGNTEAFF. The CDR3 DNA is TGTGCCAGCTCACCGGCAGGGGCCCAAAGGGGGAACACTGAAGCTTTCTTT.

This clone was observed a few times. V gene TRBV30 combines with J gene TRBJ2-1; the D gene is possibly TRBD1 (6 bases). This CDR3 region has 12 residues. Germline lookup yields CDR1 GTSNPN and CDR2 SVGIG (reference sequence). V was cut by 2 bases and J by 6 bases, with 8 bases left in between. CDR3 in amino acids: CAWSTGTNEQFF. CDR3 DNA: TGTGCCTGGAGTACAGGGACCAATGAGCAGTTCTTC.

The genes are TRBV9 and TRBJ2-1, with a possible D match to TRBD2 (5 bases). CDR1 and CDR2 from the germline V gene are SGDLS and YYNGEE. This CDR3 is 16 amino acids long. The V and J ends lost 2 bases and 3 bases respectively, with 15 bases between them. CDR3 nucleotides: TGTGCCAGCAGCGTTCTCGCTAGCACTTACTACAATGAGCAGTTCTTC. Translated: CASSVLASTYYNEQFF.

V usage is TRBV7-8 and J usage is TRBJ2-5, with TRBD2 matching over 10 bases. This CDR3 spans 16 amino acids. The V gene end was trimmed by 0 bases and the J gene end by 2 bases; junction bases not matched to a gene: 3. CDR1 is SGHVS and CDR2 is FQNEAQ in the germline V gene. The chain's CDR3 is CASSLARTSGQETQYF. In DNA form, the CDR3 reads TGTGCCAGCAGCTTAGCACGGACTAGCGGTCAAGAGACCCAGTACTTC.

This chain connects TRBV11-1 to TRBJ1-2; 8 bases agree with TRBD1. The junction had 6 bases not matched to a gene; V was cut back by 5 bases and J by 1 base. CDR1 is SGHAT and CDR2 is FQDESV in the germline V gene (reference sequence). This CDR3 contains 15 residues. CDR3 DNA sequence: TGTGCCAGCAGCACGGGACAGGAGGTTAACTATGGCTACACCTTC. Translating it yields CASSTGQEVNYGYTF.

This clone was observed a few times. The rearrangement uses TRBV30 and TRBJ2-3; D gene ambiguous. V was shortened by 2 bases and J by 2 bases, with 5 bases between the two germline ends. This CDR3 is built from 12 residues. Germline CDR1 GTSNPN, CDR2 SVGIG (reference sequence). CDR3 protein: CAWSPDTDTQYF. The DNA for the CDR3 is TGTGCCTGGAGTCCAGACACAGATACGCAGTATTTT.

The chain combines TRBV23-1 with TRBJ2-2; D might be TRBD2 (6 bases). TRBV23-1 is given ORF status, its function remaining uncertain. V was shortened by 0 bases and J by 5 bases, with 16 bases between the two germline ends. This CDR3 comprises 17 residues. CDR3 protein: CASSQSGRVGGTGELFF. The DNA for the CDR3 is TGCGCCAGCAGTCAATCCGGCAGGGTGGGGGGTACCGGGGAGCTGTTTTTT.